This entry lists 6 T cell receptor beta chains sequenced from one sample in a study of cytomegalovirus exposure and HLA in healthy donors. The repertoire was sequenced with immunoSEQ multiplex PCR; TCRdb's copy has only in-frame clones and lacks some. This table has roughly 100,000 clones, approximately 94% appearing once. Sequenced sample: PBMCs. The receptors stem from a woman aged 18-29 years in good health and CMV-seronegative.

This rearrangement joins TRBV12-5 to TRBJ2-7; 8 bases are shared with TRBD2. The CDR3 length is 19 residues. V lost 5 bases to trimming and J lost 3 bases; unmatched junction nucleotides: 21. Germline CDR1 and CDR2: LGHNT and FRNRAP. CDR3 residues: CASGKSGSGVALSLYEQYF. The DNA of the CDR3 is TGTGCTAGTGGTAAAAGCGGGAGCGGGGTCGCCTTGTCACTCTACGAGCAGTACTTC.

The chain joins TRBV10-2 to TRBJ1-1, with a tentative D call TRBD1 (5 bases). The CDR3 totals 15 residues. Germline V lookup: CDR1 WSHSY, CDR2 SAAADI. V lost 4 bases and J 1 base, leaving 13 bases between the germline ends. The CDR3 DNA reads TGCGCCAGCAGTGTGGGGGGGTTGAGGAACACTGAAGCTTTCTTT. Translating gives CASSVGGLRNTEAFF.

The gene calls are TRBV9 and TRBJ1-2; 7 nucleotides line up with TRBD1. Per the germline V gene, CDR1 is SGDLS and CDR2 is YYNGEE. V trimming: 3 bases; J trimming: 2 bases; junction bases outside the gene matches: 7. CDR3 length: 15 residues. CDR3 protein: CASSENLGQNYGYTF. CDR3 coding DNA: TGTGCCAGCAGCGAAAACCTGGGACAGAACTATGGCTACACCTTC.

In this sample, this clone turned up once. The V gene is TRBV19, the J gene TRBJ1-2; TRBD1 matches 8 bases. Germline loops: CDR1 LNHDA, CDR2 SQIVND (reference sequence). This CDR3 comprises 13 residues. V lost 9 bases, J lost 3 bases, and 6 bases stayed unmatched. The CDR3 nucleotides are TGTGCCAGCTCAGGGGGCCTCCACTATGGCTACACCTTC. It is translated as CASSGGLHYGYTF.

The chain's CDR3 is CASSQELAGEQETQYF. The CDR3 DNA reads TGCGCCAGCAGCCAAGAGTTGGCGGGGGAGCAAGAGACCCAGTACTTC. V is TRBV4-1 and J is TRBJ2-5; TRBD2 agrees at 7 bases. V was clipped by 0 bases and J by 2 bases; unmatched bases: 6. The CDR3 consists of 16 residues. From germline, CDR1 is MGHRA and CDR2 YSYEKL.

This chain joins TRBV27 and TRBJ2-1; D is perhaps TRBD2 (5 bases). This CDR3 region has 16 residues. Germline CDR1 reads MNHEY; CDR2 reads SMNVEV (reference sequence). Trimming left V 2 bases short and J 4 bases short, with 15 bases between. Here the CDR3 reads CASSLPGEGLYNEQFF. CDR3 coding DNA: TGTGCCAGCAGTTTACCGGGTGAAGGACTTTACAATGAGCAGTTCTTC.